In its sample, the clone carrying this TCR beta chain was seen a few times. The data are from a study of blood T cell repertoires in COVID-19. The repertoire was sequenced with immunoSEQ multiplex PCR; TCRdb's copy has only in-frame clones and lacks some. The sample holds about 200,000 clones, nearly 90% seen once. V shed 3 bases, J shed 7 bases, and the junction held 4 bases outside the gene matches. CDR1 and CDR2 from the germline V gene are GTSNPN and SVGIG (reference sequence). This CDR3 spans 14 amino acids. The genes are TRBV30 and TRBJ1-6, with 9 bases identical to TRBD1. This clonotype originated in a man in his 60s with active or convalescent COVID-19. The specimen sequenced was peripheral blood. CDR3 sequence reads: CAWSSTGGNSPLHF. For the CDR3, the DNA is TGTGCCTGGAGCTCGACAGGGGGGAATTCACCCCTCCACTTT.